This T cell receptor beta chain was recorded in a study of T cells in Graves' hyperthyroidism and ophthalmopathy. Notes on the study in general: The model anticipated ophthalmopathy a median about six months pre-onset. Expanded thyroid clonotypes (above 0.001) were mostly also found in blood.

The investigators amplified TCR beta CDR3 regions from RNA transcripts. Researchers ran a first-round RT-PCR on the TCR CDR3 using the HTBI primer set. In TCRdb, the multiplex PCR reads were re-called with MiXCR into one record per CDR3 protein. The table records around 350,000 distinct CDR3 sequences, roughly 15% of them present only once. With respect to this clonotype: The target antigen is unknown.

The germline V gene encodes CDR1 LGHNA and CDR2 YNFKEQ. The V and J ends lost 4 bases and 3 bases respectively, with 10 bases between them. This CDR3 has 14 residues. Any patient presenting with uncontrolled infection, other autoimmune disease, pregnancy or lactation was left out. Clinical symptoms, serum thyroxine, TRAb, thyroid ultrasound and orbital computed tomography established diagnosis. Source material: blood. The chain recombines TRBV4-2 with TRBJ1-3; the D is unclear. This TCR was sampled from a woman aged 55-75 years with Graves' ophthalmopathy. The chain's CDR3 is CASSPPRGGNTIYF. DNA for the CDR3: TGTGCCAGCAGCCCCCCTCGAGGTGGAAACACCATATATTTT.